The 17 T cell receptor delta chains given below trace back to one sample, sequenced in a study of γδ T cells in repeated Plasmodium falciparum infection. TCRdb used CATT to re-call clones from the multiplex PCR reads. Counted here are tens of thousands of delta-chain clones, roughly 1.8% occurring once; the ten biggest clones make up 15%. Flow sorting of PBMC yielded separate Vgamma9/Vdelta2+ and Vdelta2-negative gammadelta T cell populations for bulk repertoire analysis. The sequenced material came from gamma-delta T cells from blood. Receptor source: a pool of human donors (malaria-infected and uninfected, not separated).

This clone appeared many times. CDR3 coding DNA: TGTGCTCTTGGGCCATCGCGAGGGCCCCTGGGAGAGTGGTGGGACACCGATAAACTCATCTTT. Translating gives CALGPSRGPLGEWWDTDKLIF. The V gene is TRDV1, the J gene TRDJ1, with D perhaps matching TRDD3 (5 bases). The CDR3 has 21 residues. V lost 5 bases, J lost 0 bases, and 31 bases lay in between. In germline, CDR1 is TSWWSYY, CDR2 QGS.

This clone was counted only a few times. The protein TCRdb gives is from a much larger clone and does not agree with this DNA's translation at residue 11, likely a read error; the protein shown here comes from the DNA. The chain joins TRDV1 to TRDJ1; perhaps TRDD3 as D (6 bases). The J gene comes from matching the DNA to germline here; TCRdb lacks it. This CDR3 is 19 amino acids long. Germline CDR1 and CDR2: TSWWSYY and QGS. V was pared by 3 bases and J by 0 bases, with 23 bases between. The CDR3 region has the DNA TGTGCTCTTGGGGAGCCTAGTAGTCTGGGGATCCACCACACCGATAAACTCATCTTT. This gives the protein CALGEPSSLGIHHTDKLIF.

The table lists this clone with many counts. The TCRdb record carries a much larger clone's protein, which differs from this DNA's translation at residue 8; a read error is the likely cause, and the protein listed here is the DNA translation. The gene calls are TRDV1 and TRDJ1; no clear D gene. V lost 4 bases and J lost 2, with 17 bases in between. The CDR3 has 16 residues. Looked up from germline, CDR1 is TSWWSYY and CDR2 is QGS. CDR3: CALGATRSRKTDKLIF. The DNA for the CDR3 is TGTGCTCTTGGGGCCACTCGGTCCCGTAAAACCGATAAACTCATCTTT.

As to this clone: One end of the junction does not line up with germline, which may come from a read error. The chain couples TRDV1 to TRDJ1, with 11 bases aligning to TRDD3. In the absence of a J gene in TCRdb, the DNA was matched to germline to assign it here. The CDR3 covers 19 residues. Germline V gene data show CDR1 as TSWWSYY and CDR2 as QGS. The CDR3 reads CSGETRYWGIYSHTDKLIF. The CDR3 nucleotides are TGCTCTGGGGAAACCCGGTACTGGGGGATATATTCCCACACCGATAAACTCATCTTT.

Points on this clone: The TCRdb protein comes from a much larger clone and disagrees with this DNA's translation at residue 5, likely due to a read error; the protein given here is derived from the DNA. This rearrangement joins TRAV38-2/DV8 to TRDJ1; 9 nucleotides align to TRDD3. The V gene's germline CDR1 is TSESDYY and CDR2 QEAYKQQN. The CDR3 loop spans 16 amino acids. The junction had 13 bases not matched to a gene; V was cut back by 10 bases and J by 0 bases. DNA for the CDR3: TGTGCTCCCGGACTTGGGGGATATCCGTACACCGATAAACTCATCTTT. Its protein product is CAPGLGGYPYTDKLIF.

This clone was seen only a few times. The mismatch at residues 11 and 16 between this DNA's translation and the TCRdb protein of a much larger clone likely reflects a read error; the protein shown is translated from the DNA. V gene TRDV2 was called; the J gene was not; the table gives TRDD3 as D, unverified against the DNA. The CDR3 has 18 residues. Per germline, CDR1 GEAIGNYY and CDR2 EKD. CDR3 protein: CACDTGGYASRDTRQTFF. Here the CDR3 DNA reads TGTGCCTGTGACACTGGGGGATACGCTTCCCGGGACACCCGACAGACGTTTTTC.

This clone was observed many times. A read error likely explains why the TCRdb protein, taken from a much larger clone, differs from this DNA's translation at residue 9; the protein shown is translated from the DNA. The J gene is TRDJ1, the V gene TRDV1; D unclear. Here the J gene was assigned by germline matching of the DNA, as TCRdb has none. Germline CDR1 TSWWSYY, CDR2 QGS. The length of the CDR3 is 16 residues. Trimming removed 1 base from V and 0 bases from J, with 12 bases in between. DNA for the CDR3: TGTGCTCTTGGGGAACCGAGATGGTCAAACACCGATAAACTCATCTTT. It codes for CALGEPRWSNTDKLIF.

This clone was counted at least ten times. A far larger clone is just one base off, so this is likely a read error. Other nucleotide sequences from this sample produce the same CDR3. The rearrangement joins TRDV1 to TRDJ1, with TRDD3 identical over 13 bases. TCRdb offers no J gene call, so here the DNA was matched to germline to obtain one. The germline gives CDR1 TSWWSYY, CDR2 QGS. V lost 3 bases to trimming and J lost 5 bases; unmatched junction nucleotides: 18. The CDR3 is made up of 20 amino acids. The CDR3 DNA reads TGTGCTCTTGGGGAGCCCTACCCAAACCTCTACTGGGGGATACGAGATAAACTCATCTTT. It yields the protein CALGEPYPNLYWGIRDKLIF.

This clone was observed a few times. TCRdb shows a much larger clone's protein in place of this DNA's translation, and the two differ at residue 15, likely through a read error; the protein shown is translated from the DNA. The chain couples TRDV1 to TRDJ1; the D gene is possibly TRDD2 (5 bases). The CDR3 is made up of 18 amino acids. The V gene's germline CDR1 is TSWWSYY and CDR2 QGS. The CDR3 DNA reads TGTGCTCTTGGGGAATATTTCCCTACGGAGCCCCGCACCGATAGACTCATCTTT. Its protein product is CALGEYFPTEPRTDRLIF.

Turning to this clone: The protein TCRdb gives is from a much larger clone and does not agree with this DNA's translation at residue 5, likely a read error; the protein shown here comes from the DNA. The J gene is TRDJ1, the V gene TRDV1; D tentatively fits TRDD2 or TRDD3 (9 bases each). The ends were cut back, 4 bases at V and 1 base at J, with 25 bases in the middle. The CDR3 consists of 19 residues. The germline V gene encodes CDR1 TSWWSYY and CDR2 QGS. Here the CDR3 DNA reads TGTGCTCTTGGGGGCCCTTCCTACGCTGGGGGATTCGCCACCGATAAACTCATCTTT. Translating gives CALGGPSYAGGFATDKLIF.

A note on this clone: A far larger clone lies a single base away; this is likely a read error. Other DNA sequences of this sample code for an identical CDR3. The V call is TRDV1, the J call TRDJ1, with 11 bases lining up with TRDD3. Trimming removed 1 base from V and 11 bases from J; junction bases left unmatched: 30. The CDR3 contains 22 residues. The germline V gene encodes CDR1 TSWWSYY and CDR2 QGS. CDR3 in amino acids: CALGERGTGGYGSNGCPMKLIF. Written as DNA, the CDR3 is TGTGCTCTTGGGGAACGTGGTACTGGGGGATATGGGTCGAATGGTTGTCCGATGAAGCTCATCTTT.

This clone was detected many times. TCRdb records a much larger clone's protein for this DNA, with a difference at residue 11 that likely arises from a read error; the protein given is the translation of the DNA. The chain is built from TRDV1 and TRDJ1, with 9 bases that match TRDD3. The trim removed 0 bases at V and 9 bases at J, leaving 17 bases unmatched. Germline V gene lookup returns CDR1 TSWWSYY and CDR2 QGS. CDR3 size: 18 residues. The CDR3 DNA reads TGTGCTCTTGGGGAACTATCAGGGGGGATACCCCCAGTGCTCGAACTCATCTTT. Protein sequence: CALGELSGGIPPVLELIF.

This clone has only a few counts. The TCRdb protein, from a much larger clone, departs from this DNA's translation at residue 19, likely by read error; the protein shown derives from the DNA. The genes are TRDV1 and TRDJ1; 9 positions agree with TRDD3. V lost 6 bases and J lost 0; bases outside the gene matches: 41. Germline lookup yields CDR1 TSWWSYY and CDR2 QGS. The CDR3 is made up of 27 amino acids. CDR3 sequence reads: CALGIGILYTPSVTGGIPRWYTDKLIF. The CDR3 nucleotides are TGTGCTCTTGGTATCGGCATCCTATACACGCCCTCCGTAACTGGGGGAATACCGCGCTGGTACACCGATAAACTCATCTTT.

This clone has just a few counts. This DNA translates differently at residue 13 from the TCRdb protein, which is that of a much larger clone; a read error is likely, and the protein shown is the DNA's own translation. This chain's CDR3 is CALGDPLGYWGIRPLTDKLIF. The CDR3 DNA reads as TGTGCTCTTGGGGACCCTCTGGGTTACTGGGGGATACGGCCGTTAACCGATAAACTCATCTTT. This sequence joins TRDV1 and TRDJ1; 13 bases map to TRDD3. In the absence of a J gene in TCRdb, the DNA was matched to germline to assign it here. The J segment lost 2 bases and the V segment lost 3 bases, leaving 18 bases of the junction unmatched. From germline, CDR1 is TSWWSYY and CDR2 QGS. This CDR3 has 21 amino acids.

This clone was seen many times. The same CDR3 is also encoded by other DNA sequences in this sample. The V gene is TRDV1, the J gene TRDJ1, with D tentatively TRDD3 (8 bases). From germline, CDR1 is TSWWSYY and CDR2 QGS. Trimming pared 2 bases from V and 0 bases from J, leaving 28 bases between. CDR3 length: 21 residues. The CDR3 sequence is CALGETQLPSLYWGYTDKLIF. CDR3 DNA sequence: TGTGCTCTTGGGGAAACCCAGCTTCCTAGCCTTTACTGGGGGTACACCGATAAACTCATCTTT.

This clone showed up just a few times. The mismatch at residue 4 between this DNA's translation and the TCRdb protein of a much larger clone likely reflects a read error; the protein shown is translated from the DNA. The chain joins TRDV1 to TRDJ1; 13 positions match TRDD3. TCRdb lists no J gene, so it was determined here by aligning the DNA to germline. In germline, CDR1 is TSWWSYY, CDR2 QGS. The CDR3 spans 20 residues. The CDR3 DNA is TGTGCTCTTAGGGAACCCTACCCAAACCTCTACTGGGGGATACGAGATAAACTCATCTTT. Its protein is CALREPYPNLYWGIRDKLIF.

The table lists this clone with a few counts. This probably arose from a read error, given a far larger clone one base away. Other DNA sequences in the sample encode the same CDR3. The gene calls are TRDV1 and TRDJ1, with 12 bases matching TRDD3. The J gene was not available in TCRdb and was assigned here by matching the DNA to germline segments. The CDR3 has 21 amino acids. The trim removed 5 bases at V and 0 bases at J, leaving 19 bases unmatched. The germline CDR1 and CDR2 sequences are TSWWSYY and QGS. The CDR3 DNA is TGTGCTCTTGGGCCGTCTTACCCTGGGGGATACGCTTGGTCCTACACCGATAAACTCATCTTT. Amino acids: CALGPSYPGGYAWSYTDKLIF.